This T cell receptor (beta chain) was captured in a study of blood T cell repertoires in COVID-19. In the study overall: Researchers got acute and convalescent COVID-19 samples from the United States, Italy and Spain. Sample material is recorded as cDNA or gDNA derived from T cells, B-cell-depleted T cells, or PBMCs.

Methods used by the authors: Quantification of nucleated cells was approximated via reference gene primer amplification. The table came from immunoSEQ multiplex PCR; TCRdb's copy has only in-frame clones and leaves some out. Clone size and V and J calls were adopted from that table, with D and trimming inferred from the DNA. The sample carries roughly 200,000 clones, around 90% recorded once. This TCR was sampled from a man in his forties with active or convalescent COVID-19. Sequencing used peripheral blood.

CDR3 loop: CASSHLGGKPLTNEKLFF. Here the CDR3 DNA reads TGTGCCAGCAGCCACCTGGGGGGGAAGCCTTTAACTAATGAAAAACTGTTTTTT. J is TRBJ1-4 and V is TRBV4-2; TRBD1 is a possible D gene (5 bases). The CDR3 has 18 residues. V lost 3 bases, J lost 1 base, and 18 bases lay in between. Germline lookup yields CDR1 LGHNA and CDR2 YNFKEQ.